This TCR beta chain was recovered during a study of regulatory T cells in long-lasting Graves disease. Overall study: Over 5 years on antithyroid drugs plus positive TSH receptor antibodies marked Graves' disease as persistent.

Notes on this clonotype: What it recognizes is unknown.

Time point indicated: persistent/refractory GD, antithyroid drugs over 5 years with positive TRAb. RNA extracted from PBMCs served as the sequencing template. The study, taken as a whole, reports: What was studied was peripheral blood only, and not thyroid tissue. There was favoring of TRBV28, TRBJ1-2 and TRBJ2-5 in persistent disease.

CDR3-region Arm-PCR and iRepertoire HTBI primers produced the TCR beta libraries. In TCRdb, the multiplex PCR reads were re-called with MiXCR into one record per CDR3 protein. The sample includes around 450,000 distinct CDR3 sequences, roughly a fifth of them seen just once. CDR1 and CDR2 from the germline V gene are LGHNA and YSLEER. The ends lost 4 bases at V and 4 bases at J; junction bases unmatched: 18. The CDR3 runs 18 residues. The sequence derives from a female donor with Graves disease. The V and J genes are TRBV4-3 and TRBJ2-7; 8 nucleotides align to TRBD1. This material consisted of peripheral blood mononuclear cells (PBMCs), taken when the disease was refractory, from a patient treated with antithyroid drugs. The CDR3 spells CASSLHAIGQGEDYEQYF. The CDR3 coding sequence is TGCGCCAGCAGCCTTCACGCAATAGGACAGGGAGAAGATTACGAGCAGTACTTC.